This paragraph covers one T cell receptor (beta chain) sequence. As yet, its antigen is unknown. Trimming shortened V by 1 base and J by 5 bases, and 12 bases separated the two germline ends. The CDR3 extends over 15 amino acids. The germline V gene has CDR1 SGHRS and CDR2 YFSETQ. The record originates from a study of T cells after posttransplantation cyclophosphamide. A marrow graft followed busulfan-fludarabine conditioning, with cyclophosphamide on days +3 and +4. The method was immunoSEQ multiplex PCR; TCRdb's version includes in-frame clones alone and lacks a portion of them. The profile shows 35,000 to 45,000 clones, 78% of them singletons. The study's findings and limits: After PTCy, TRB diversity resembled that of CNI/methotrexate controls.

The sequences come from CD4+ T cells sorted from blood, collected approximately 1,900 days after a stem cell transplant with posttransplant cyclophosphamide. The receptor comes from a female patient in her thirties or forties who received an allogeneic stem cell transplant from a related donor, was CMV-positive, and had no GVHD. Some T cells may originate from the graft donor. This sequence joins TRBV5-1 and TRBJ2-2, with D tentatively TRBD1 (6 bases). The CDR3 region has the DNA TGCGCCAGCAGCTTGTCACAGGGACGTACCGGGGAGCTGTTTTTT. It is translated as CASSLSQGRTGELFF. The variable domain in full, completed from reference TRBV5-1 and TRBJ2-2, reads KAGVTQTPRYLIKTRGQQVTLSCSPISGHRSVSWYQQTPGQGLQFLFEYFSETQRNKGNFPGRFSGRQFSNSRSEMNVSTLELGDSALYLCASSLSQGRTGELFFGEGSRLTVL.